The 32 T cell receptor beta chains in this list originate from one sample, sequenced in a study of blood T cell repertoires in COVID-19. Sequencing used immunoSEQ multiplex PCR; TCRdb keeps in-frame clones, though not all of them. There are approximately 100,000 clones in the sample; around nine tenths occur only once, and approximately 3% lies in the top ten. Sequencing was carried out using peripheral blood. Receptors originate from a man between 50 and 59 years old in a cohort sampled during active COVID-19.

The V call is TRBV4-3, the J call TRBJ1-6, with D unresolved. Germline loops: CDR1 LGHNA, CDR2 YSLEER. The CDR3 length is 16 residues. Between the trimmed V and J ends, which lost 2 bases and 0 bases, there was a span of 8 bases. Written as DNA, the CDR3 is TGCGCCAGCAGCCAACGACAAAGCTCCTATAATTCACCCCTCCACTTT. Amino acids: CASSQRQSSYNSPLHF.

V and J are TRBV4-1 and TRBJ1-6; D is ambiguous. Germline-derived CDR1 and CDR2 are MGHRA and YSYEKL. Trimming cost V 0 bases and J 9 bases, with 12 bases left between them. The CDR3 has 15 amino acids. CDR3 residues: CASSQDHGVGSPLHF. CDR3 nucleotides: TGCGCCAGCAGCCAAGATCACGGGGTGGGTTCACCCCTCCACTTT.

This sequence joins TRBV27 and TRBJ2-1; 9 bases are a match to TRBD2. Germline CDR1 and CDR2: MNHEY and SMNVEV (reference sequence). Trimming removed 4 bases from V and 6 bases from J; junction bases left unmatched: 7. The CDR3 runs 15 residues. Here the CDR3 reads CASSSPRLAANEQFF. Written as DNA, the CDR3 is TGTGCCAGCAGTTCCCCCCGACTAGCGGCCAATGAGCAGTTCTTC.

This rearrangement joins TRBV7-2 to TRBJ2-1, with D perhaps matching TRBD2 (5 bases). The germline V gene has CDR1 SGHTA and CDR2 FQGNSA. V lost 1 base and J 6 bases, leaving 16 bases between the germline ends. The CDR3 is 16 amino acids. DNA of the CDR3: TGTGCCAGCAGCTTAGGCGGGCCCCAGGCATTCAATGAGCAGTTCTTC. Protein product: CASSLGGPQAFNEQFF.

The chain combines TRBV3-1 (or the pseudogene TRBV3-2) with TRBJ2-2, with 9 bases matching TRBD1. Unmatched junction bases numbered 11, after V lost 4 bases and J lost 2 bases. The CDR3 is made up of 18 amino acids. CDR1 is LGHDT, CDR2 YNNKEL, per germline (reference sequence). In DNA, the CDR3 is TGTGCCAGCAGCCGTGGCACCGGGACAGGGCTTAACACCGGGGAGCTGTTTTTT. Translation: CASSRGTGTGLNTGELFF.

This clone was counted once. This rearrangement joins TRBV3-1 (or the pseudogene TRBV3-2) to TRBJ2-2, with D possibly TRBD1 on 6 matching bases. The germline V and J ends were trimmed by 2 bases and 0 bases, with 16 bases remaining between them. The CDR3 covers 18 residues. Germline V gives CDR1 LGHDT, CDR2 YNNKEL (reference sequence). The CDR3 loop is CASSQIPGHPTNTGELFF. Written as DNA, the CDR3 is TGTGCCAGCAGCCAAATTCCGGGACATCCCACGAACACCGGGGAGCTGTTTTTT.

The chain couples TRBV28 to TRBJ1-6; 8 bases line up with TRBD1. The CDR3 runs to 16 residues. The V gene's germline CDR1 is MDHEN and CDR2 SYDVKM. The V gene end was trimmed by 6 bases and the J gene end by 1 base; junction bases not matched to a gene: 5. The CDR3 nucleotides are TGTGCCAGCAGACTGGACAGGGTGTCCTATAATTCACCCCTCCACTTT. Translated, it gives CASRLDRVSYNSPLHF.

The chain carries TRBV5-4 and TRBJ2-3, with no clear D. The germline CDR1 and CDR2 sequences are SGHNT and YYREEE (reference sequence). Between the trimmed V and J ends, which lost 2 bases and 4 bases, there was a span of 8 bases. This CDR3 comprises 13 residues. CDR3 nucleotide sequence: TGTGCCAGCAGCTTTAGAAATGCAGATACGCAGTATTTT. Amino acid sequence: CASSFRNADTQYF.

J is TRBJ2-1 and V is TRBV5-1; D might be TRBD2 (5 bases). The CDR3 runs 14 residues. The V end lost 1 base, the J end lost 2 bases, and 7 bases lay between the germline ends. Germline-derived CDR1 and CDR2 are SGHRS and YFSETQ. The CDR3 spells CASSLQEAYNEQFF. The CDR3 region has the DNA TGCGCCAGCAGCTTGCAGGAGGCCTACAATGAGCAGTTCTTC. Looking up the rest from reference TRBV5-1 and TRBJ2-1 gives the full variable domain: KAGVTQTPRYLIKTRGQQVTLSCSPISGHRSVSWYQQTPGQGLQFLFEYFSETQRNKGNFPGRFSGRQFSNSRSEMNVSTLELGDSALYLCASSLQEAYNEQFFGPGTRLTVL.

The chain recombines TRBV7-3 with TRBJ2-1; D is possibly TRBD2 (5 bases). Germline CDR1 SGHTA, CDR2 FQGTGA. Trimming took 6 bases from V and 2 from J, leaving 11 bases between them. The CDR3 is made up of 14 amino acids. This CDR3 reads CASRGSGTYNEQFF. The DNA of the CDR3 is TGTGCCAGCAGGGGATCCGGGACCTACAATGAGCAGTTCTTC.

The table lists this clone with a count of one. This rearrangement joins TRBV2 to TRBJ2-5; tentative D call: TRBD2 (6 bases). This CDR3 is 13 amino acids long. Germline assignment: CDR1 SNHLY and CDR2 FYNNEI. V was pared by 5 bases and J by 4 bases, with 11 bases between. Written as DNA, the CDR3 is TGTGCCAGCAGTTATCGGGACTTAGAGACCCAGTACTTC. It yields the protein CASSYRDLETQYF. Using reference TRBV2 and TRBJ2-5 for the parts outside the CDR3, the full variable domain is EPEVTQTPSHQVTQMGQEVILRCVPISNHLYFYWYRQILGQKVEFLVSFYNNEISEKSEIFDDQFSVERPDGSNFTLKIRSTKLEDSAMYFCASSYRDLETQYFGPGTRLLVL.

The chain combines TRBV5-4 with TRBJ2-3, with D tentatively TRBD2 (5 bases). Germline values: CDR1 SGHNT, CDR2 YYREEE (reference sequence). The CDR3 totals 13 residues. V dropped 9 bases and J dropped 1 base, with 12 bases sitting between them. CDR3 coding DNA: TGTGCCAACTACGCGAGGGGCACAGATACGCAGTATTTT. Protein sequence: CANYARGTDTQYF.

This rearrangement joins TRBV5-5 to TRBJ2-7, with a possible D match to TRBD1 (7 bases). CDR3 length: 16 residues. Germline V lookup: CDR1 SGHKS, CDR2 YYEKEE (reference sequence). Trimming pared 0 bases from V and 1 base from J, leaving 14 bases between. The DNA for the CDR3 is TGTGCCAGCAGCTTGGGGGCAGGGGGGAGATCCTACGAGCAGTACTTC. It codes for CASSLGAGGRSYEQYF.

Turning to this clone: Other DNA variants within this sample encode the same CDR3. This CDR3 is CASSPGTGGYEQYF. CDR3 in DNA: TGTGCCAGCTCACCAGGGACAGGGGGCTACGAGCAGTACTTC. The chain uses TRBV18 and TRBJ2-7; 11 bases fit TRBD1. The CDR3 has 14 residues. CDR1 and CDR2 (germline): KGHSH, LQKENI. Losses at the gene ends were 2 bases for V and 3 bases for J; bases not matched to a gene: 0.

This chain uses TRBV3-1 (or the pseudogene TRBV3-2) with TRBJ2-2, with D perhaps TRBD1 (6 bases). V lost 5 bases and J lost 1, with 14 bases in between. Germline V gene sequence: CDR1 LGHDT, CDR2 YNNKEL (reference sequence). This CDR3 spans 16 amino acids. CDR3 amino acids: CASSSQRGWNTGELFF. CDR3 sequence (DNA): TGTGCCAGCAGCAGTCAGAGGGGGTGGAACACCGGGGAGCTGTTTTTT.

CDR3 loop: CASTDYTQYF. The CDR3 region has the DNA TGTGCCAGCACCGACTATACGCAGTATTTT. The J gene is TRBJ2-3, the V gene TRBV6-5; the D is unclear. Looked up from germline, CDR1 is MNHEY and CDR2 is SVGAGI. This CDR3 is built from 10 residues. Trimming took off 7 bases at V and 7 bases at J, with 6 bases between the two ends.

The V gene is TRBV6-1, the J gene TRBJ2-2; D unclear. V dropped 2 bases and J dropped 3 bases, with 10 bases sitting between them. CDR1 MNHNS and CDR2 SASEGT come from the germline V gene. This CDR3 has 15 amino acids. The CDR3 DNA follows: TGTGCCAGCAGTGAAAATCAGATTCACACCGGGGAGCTGTTTTTT. Encoded protein: CASSENQIHTGELFF.

The chain combines TRBV2 with TRBJ1-4, with D uncertain. CDR3 length: 15 amino acids. Between the trimmed V and J ends, which lost 5 bases and 0 bases, there was a span of 10 bases. The germline CDR1 and CDR2 sequences are SNHLY and FYNNEI. CDR3 bases: TGTGCCAGCAGTTCTAGACCGCCAACTAATGAAAAACTGTTTTTT. Protein product: CASSSRPPTNEKLFF.

The chain is built from TRBV18 and TRBJ2-5; D ambiguous. From germline, CDR1 is KGHSH and CDR2 LQKENI. The CDR3 covers 13 residues. The V end lost 6 bases, the J end lost 1 base, and 9 bases lay between the germline ends. The CDR3 protein is CASSGSLQETQYF. DNA of the CDR3: TGTGCCAGCTCCGGTAGCCTCCAAGAGACCCAGTACTTC.

V and J are TRBV3-1 (or the pseudogene TRBV3-2) and TRBJ2-5; D is possibly TRBD2 (5 bases). Trimming stripped 2 bases from V and 2 bases from J, with 12 bases between. Germline V gene lookup returns CDR1 LGHDT and CDR2 YNNKEL (reference sequence). This CDR3 is built from 15 residues. CDR3 sequence (DNA): TGTGCCAGCAGCCAATCAGACTACCAACAAGAGACCCAGTACTTC. It codes for CASSQSDYQQETQYF.

The chain employs TRBV10-3 and TRBJ2-2; D possibly corresponds to TRBD2 (5 bases). Germline V gene sequence: CDR1 ENHRY, CDR2 SYGVKD. The CDR3 has 14 residues. The V gene lost 10 bases and the J gene lost 0 bases, with 12 bases spanning the gap. The CDR3 spells CATRRAPNTGELFF. The CDR3 bases are TGTGCCACCCGGCGGGCCCCGAACACCGGGGAGCTGTTTTTT.

The rearrangement links TRBV7-8 to TRBJ1-4, with 9 positions matching TRBD1. Trimming cost V 1 base and J 5 bases; bases outside gene matches: 5. Germline V gene sequence: CDR1 SGHVS, CDR2 FQNEAQ. This CDR3 region has 16 residues. In DNA form, the CDR3 reads TGTGCCAGCAGCTTAGTTGGCGGGACAGGGAATGAAAAACTGTTTTTT. Protein product: CASSLVGGTGNEKLFF.

The chain has TRBV18 and TRBJ2-7, with D maybe TRBD2 (6 bases). CDR3 size: 13 residues. The V gene lost 3 bases and the J gene lost 6 bases, with 12 bases spanning the gap. Germline CDR1 KGHSH, CDR2 LQKENI. The CDR3 DNA reads TGTGCCAGCTCACCGGGACTGATTGTCGAGCAGTACTTC. It encodes CASSPGLIVEQYF.

The CDR3 loop is CASSIGADYNEQFF. CDR3 sequence (DNA): TGTGCCAGTAGTATAGGGGCAGATTACAATGAGCAGTTCTTC. This chain connects TRBV19 to TRBJ2-1, with D hard to call. Germline loops: CDR1 LNHDA, CDR2 SQIVND (reference sequence). V lost 1 base and J 4 bases, leaving 8 bases between the germline ends. The CDR3 length is 14 residues. Full variable domain (missing parts from reference TRBV19 and TRBJ2-1): DGGITQSPKYLFRKEGQNVTLSCEQNLNHDAMYWYRQDPGQGLRLIYYSQIVNDFQKGDIAEGYSVSREKKESFPLTVTSAQKNPTAFYLCASSIGADYNEQFFGPGTRLTVL.

The rearrangement joins TRBV7-3 to TRBJ2-1; the D gene is possibly TRBD2 (6 bases). Per the germline V gene, CDR1 is SGHTA and CDR2 is FQGTGA. The CDR3 has 13 amino acids. Trimming removed 1 base at V and 7 bases at J, with 8 bases between. In nucleotides, the CDR3 is TGTGCCAGCAGCTTAAGGGCGGGAAATGAGCAGTTCTTC. Translation gives CASSLRAGNEQFF.

This chain uses TRBV6-1 with TRBJ2-2; 7 positions match TRBD1. Trimming at V came to 2 bases and at J to 4 bases, leaving 4 bases not matched to a gene. The CDR3 has 15 residues. Germline CDR1 reads MNHNS; CDR2 reads SASEGT. The CDR3 region is CASSEPTGSTGELFF. In DNA form, the CDR3 reads TGTGCCAGCAGTGAACCGACAGGGTCCACCGGGGAGCTGTTTTTT.

The chain carries TRBV2 and TRBJ1-5; D uncertain. Looked up from germline, CDR1 is SNHLY and CDR2 is FYNNEI. The germline V and J ends were trimmed by 6 bases and 4 bases, with 13 bases remaining between them. This CDR3 is 14 amino acids long. This CDR3 is CASSQNGYNQPQHF. For the CDR3, the DNA is TGTGCCAGCAGCCAAAACGGGTATAATCAGCCCCAGCATTTT.

The chain is built from TRBV6-5 and TRBJ2-1; 9 nucleotides agree with TRBD2. This CDR3 spans 14 amino acids. Unmatched junction bases numbered 10, after V lost 10 bases and J lost 6 bases. Looked up from germline, CDR1 is MNHEY and CDR2 is SVGAGI. DNA of the CDR3: TGTGCCACAATTAGCGGGGGCGCTCCCAATGAGCAGTTCTTC. Translating it yields CATISGGAPNEQFF.

This clone was found once. The chain employs TRBV7-8 and TRBJ1-5; D is possibly TRBD1 (5 bases). This CDR3 comprises 15 residues. The ends were cut back, 5 bases at V and 5 bases at J, with 16 bases in the middle. Looked up from germline, CDR1 is SGHVS and CDR2 is FQNEAQ. In DNA, the CDR3 is TGTGCCAGCAGCCCATCACGGGGGTTTCATCAGCCCCAGCATTTT. It encodes CASSPSRGFHQPQHF.

The chain couples TRBV5-6 to TRBJ1-2; weak D call: TRBD1 (6 bases). The V and J ends lost 4 bases and 8 bases respectively, with 12 bases between them. The CDR3 contains 12 residues. Germline V gene sequence: CDR1 SGHDT, CDR2 YYEEEE. The CDR3 DNA is TGTGCCAGCAGCACACAGGGTGAAGGCTACACCTTC. Its translation is CASSTQGEGYTF.

The rearrangement uses TRBV6-1 and TRBJ2-5; D is unclear. Trimming shortened V by 1 base and J by 5 bases, and 11 bases separated the two germline ends. Looked up from germline, CDR1 is MNHNS and CDR2 is SASEGT. This CDR3 is built from 14 residues. The DNA for the CDR3 is TGTGCCAGCAGTGAAGGTAGAGCCCGGGAGACCCAGTACTTC. It is translated as CASSEGRARETQYF.

The J gene is TRBJ2-2, the V gene TRBV6-6, with 9 bases lining up with TRBD1. The CDR3 totals 16 residues. V dropped 6 bases and J dropped 5; count of bases not matched to a gene: 10. Germline V gives CDR1 MNHNY, CDR2 SVGAGI (reference sequence). The CDR3 nucleotides read TGTGCCAGCAGCCCGCCGGGACAGGGACGTACCGGGGAGCTGTTTTTT. This sequence encodes CASSPPGQGRTGELFF.